This entry concerns a single TCR beta chain. Its antigen is currently unknown. The data stem from a study of T cells after yellow fever vaccination. Study-level results: Just a small share of clonotypes turned up in the CD4 compartment as well as the CD8 compartment.

UMIs were added to TCR cDNA along with a universal primer site when it was made by 5'RACE template switching. TCRdb used MiXCR to reprocess the 5' RACE reads, holding one entry per CDR3 protein. The table records some 160,000 distinct CDR3 sequences, over 7% of them present only once. CDR3 size: 15 residues. Trimming stripped 4 bases from V and 3 bases from J, with 15 bases between. Germline V CDR1 and CDR2: KGHDR, SFDVKD. The clonotype was recovered from a man between 18 and 29 years old who received the YFV17D yellow fever vaccine. The chain carries TRBV24-1 and TRBJ2-7; a possible D gene is TRBD1 (5 bases). The sequencing used CD8+ T cells sorted from PBMCs, collected 45 days after the yellow fever booster vaccination. The CDR3 here is CATSDRATEDYEQYV. The CDR3 DNA is TGTGCCACCAGTGACCGAGCGACAGAGGACTACGAGCAGTACGTC.